This T cell receptor (beta chain) was captured by sequencing in a study of CD8 T cells in Susac syndrome. Random hexamers were used to reverse transcribe an amount of about 0.45 to 1 ug RNA. MiXCR was run by TCRdb on the immunoSEQ multiplex PCR reads, yielding one entry per CDR3 protein. The data contain 170,000 or so distinct CDR3 sequences, approximately 95% of them singletons. In Susac syndrome patients, recently defined diagnostic criteria for definite or probable disease were met. Sequencing was performed on CD4+ T cells from PBMCs. This clonotype was obtained from a human donor with Susac syndrome.

The CDR3 here is CAWSVQGGTGATGKLFF. The CDR3 nucleotides read TGTGCCTGGAGTGTACAGGGCGGGACAGGGGCCACTGGAAAACTGTTTTTT. The chain couples TRBV30 to TRBJ1-4, with 10 bases aligning to TRBD1. The CDR3 loop spans 17 amino acids. Germline V CDR1 and CDR2: GTSNPN, SVGIG (reference sequence). Trimming cost V 0 bases and J 10 bases; bases outside gene matches: 14.